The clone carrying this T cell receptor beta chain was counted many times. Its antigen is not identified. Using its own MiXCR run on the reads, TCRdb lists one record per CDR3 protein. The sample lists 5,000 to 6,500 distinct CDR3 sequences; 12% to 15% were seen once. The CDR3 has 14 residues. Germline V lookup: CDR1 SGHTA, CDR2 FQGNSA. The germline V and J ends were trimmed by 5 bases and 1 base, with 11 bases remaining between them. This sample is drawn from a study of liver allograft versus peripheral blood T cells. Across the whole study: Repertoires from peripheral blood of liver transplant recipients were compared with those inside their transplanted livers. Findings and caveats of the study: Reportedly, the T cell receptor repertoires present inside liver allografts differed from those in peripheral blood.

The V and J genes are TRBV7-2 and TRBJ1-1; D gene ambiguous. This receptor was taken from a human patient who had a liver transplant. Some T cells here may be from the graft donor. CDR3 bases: TGTGCCAGCAGCCTCATGGTCACGAACACTGAAGCTTTCTTT. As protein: CASSLMVTNTEAFF.